At least ten counts were recorded for the clone carrying this T cell receptor beta chain. Its antigen is as yet unknown. V was pared by 5 bases and J by 3 bases, with 11 bases between. This CDR3 region has 14 residues. Germline CDR1 and CDR2: SEHNR and FQNEAQ (reference sequence). This sample stems from a study of spatial heterogeneity in lung cancer. Study details: Alpha-chain sequences were detected in numbers that were consistently lower than beta-chain sequences. Study findings and constraints: For expanded intratumoral alpha and beta TCRs, counts tracked tumor mutation counts.

This sample's time point: sample taken at primary tumor resection. The donor population consisted of approximately 68 patients with untreated, early-stage non-small cell lung cancer. MiXCR, applied by TCRdb to the 5' RACE reads, yields one record per CDR3 protein. The sample carries 20,000 to 25,000 distinct CDR3 sequences, under 9% recorded once. The starting material was lung tumor tissue, obtained at surgery. The chain joins TRBV7-9 to TRBJ1-5; D is perhaps TRBD1 (5 bases). This TCR was sampled from a male donor with early-stage non-small cell lung cancer. The chain's CDR3 is CASSRDVYNQPQHF. As DNA, the CDR3 is TGTGCCAGCAGCCGGGACGTGTACAATCAGCCCCAGCATTTT.